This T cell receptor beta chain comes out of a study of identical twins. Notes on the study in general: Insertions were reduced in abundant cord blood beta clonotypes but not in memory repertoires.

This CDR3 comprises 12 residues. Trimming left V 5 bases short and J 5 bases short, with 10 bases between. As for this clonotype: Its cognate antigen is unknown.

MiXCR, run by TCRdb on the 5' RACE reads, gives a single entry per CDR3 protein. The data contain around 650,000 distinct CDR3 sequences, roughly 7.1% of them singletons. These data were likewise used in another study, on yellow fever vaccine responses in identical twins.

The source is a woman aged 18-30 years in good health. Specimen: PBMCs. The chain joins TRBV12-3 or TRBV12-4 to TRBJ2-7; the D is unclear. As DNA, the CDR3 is TGTGCCAGCAGTCCGGACCCCCACGAGCAGTACGTC. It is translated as CASSPDPHEQYV.